This TCR beta chain stems from a study of response to subunit inactivated influenza vaccine. Findings and caveats of the study: Only a handful of new T cells, the authors suggested, are recruited with each seasonal influenza vaccination.

From the RT-PCR reads, TCRdb called clonotypes with MiXCR, one entry per CDR3 protein. The sample contains hundreds of thousands of distinct CDR3 sequences, 6% to 9% of which appear only once. This clonotype was recorded many times. Antigen: not known. Specimen: PBMCs from blood, collected about 23 months after vaccination. This TCR came from a man between 50 and 69 years old who received an inactivated influenza vaccine.

CDR3 nucleotides: TGCAGTGCTAGAACAGGGGGTGGTGAGCAGTTCTTC. Amino acids: CSARTGGGEQFF. The V gene is TRBV20-1, the J gene TRBJ2-1; 8 nucleotides line up with TRBD1. The CDR3 consists of 12 residues. The V gene's germline CDR1 is DFQATT and CDR2 SNEGSKA (reference sequence). Trimming cost V 2 bases and J 9 bases; bases outside gene matches: 3.